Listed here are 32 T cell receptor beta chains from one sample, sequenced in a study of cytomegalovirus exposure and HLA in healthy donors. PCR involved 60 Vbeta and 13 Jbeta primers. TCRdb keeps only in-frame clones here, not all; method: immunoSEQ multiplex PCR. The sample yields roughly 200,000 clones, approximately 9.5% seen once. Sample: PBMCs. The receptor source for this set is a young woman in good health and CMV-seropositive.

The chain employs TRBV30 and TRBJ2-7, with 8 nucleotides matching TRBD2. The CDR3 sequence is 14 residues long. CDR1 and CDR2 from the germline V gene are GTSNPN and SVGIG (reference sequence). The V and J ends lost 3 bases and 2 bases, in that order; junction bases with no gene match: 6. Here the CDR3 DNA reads TGTGCCTGGAGACGGCTAGCGGGTACCTACGAGCAGTACTTC. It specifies CAWRRLAGTYEQYF.

CDR3 protein: CALIGGSTQYF. CDR3 nucleotides: TGTGCCTTAATAGGGGGCTCAACGCAGTATTTT. This chain links TRBV7-9 with TRBJ2-3, with 7 bases identical to TRBD1. The CDR3 contains 11 residues. Per the germline V gene, CDR1 is SEHNR and CDR2 is FQNEAQ (reference sequence). J lost 9 bases, V lost 11 bases, and 8 bases had no gene match.

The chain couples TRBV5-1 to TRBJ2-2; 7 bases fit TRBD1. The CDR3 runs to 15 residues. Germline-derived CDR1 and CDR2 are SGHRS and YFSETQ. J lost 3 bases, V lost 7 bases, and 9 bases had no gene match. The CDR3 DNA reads TGCGCCAGCGGAACAGGGGCCCGGGACACCGGGGAGCTGTTTTTT. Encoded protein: CASGTGARDTGELFF.

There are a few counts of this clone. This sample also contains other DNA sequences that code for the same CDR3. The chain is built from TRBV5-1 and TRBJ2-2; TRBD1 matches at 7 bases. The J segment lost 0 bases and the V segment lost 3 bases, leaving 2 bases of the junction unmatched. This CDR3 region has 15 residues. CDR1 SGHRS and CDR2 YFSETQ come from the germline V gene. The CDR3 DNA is TGCGCCAGCAGCTCCGGGACAGCGAACACCGGGGAGCTGTTTTTT. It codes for CASSSGTANTGELFF. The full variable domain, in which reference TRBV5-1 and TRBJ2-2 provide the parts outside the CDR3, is KAGVTQTPRYLIKTRGQQVTLSCSPISGHRSVSWYQQTPGQGLQFLFEYFSETQRNKGNFPGRFSGRQFSNSRSEMNVSTLELGDSALYLCASSSGTANTGELFFGEGSRLTVL.

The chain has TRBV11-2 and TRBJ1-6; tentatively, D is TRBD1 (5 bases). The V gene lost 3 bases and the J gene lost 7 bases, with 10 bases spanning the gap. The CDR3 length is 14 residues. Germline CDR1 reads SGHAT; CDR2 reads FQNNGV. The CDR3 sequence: CASSFRGGNSPLHF. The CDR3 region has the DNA TGTGCCAGCAGCTTTAGGGGTGGCAATTCACCCCTCCACTTT.

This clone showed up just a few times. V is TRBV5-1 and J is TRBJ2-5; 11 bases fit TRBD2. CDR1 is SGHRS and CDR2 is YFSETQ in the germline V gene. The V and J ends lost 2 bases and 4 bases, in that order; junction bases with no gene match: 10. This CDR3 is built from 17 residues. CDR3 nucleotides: TGCGCCAGCAGCTTCACTAGCGGGAGAAGTCGGGGAGAGACCCAGTACTTC. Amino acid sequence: CASSFTSGRSRGETQYF.

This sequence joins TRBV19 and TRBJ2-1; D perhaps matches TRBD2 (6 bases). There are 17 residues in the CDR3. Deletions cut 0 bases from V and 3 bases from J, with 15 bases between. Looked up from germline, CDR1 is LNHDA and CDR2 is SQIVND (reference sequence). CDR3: CASSIERGGLGYNEQFF. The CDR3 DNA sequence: TGTGCCAGTAGTATAGAAAGGGGAGGTCTGGGCTACAATGAGCAGTTCTTC.

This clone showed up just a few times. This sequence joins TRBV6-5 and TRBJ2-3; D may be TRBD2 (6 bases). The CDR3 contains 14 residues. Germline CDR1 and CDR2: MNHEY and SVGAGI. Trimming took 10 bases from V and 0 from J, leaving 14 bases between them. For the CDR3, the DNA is TGTGCCACCCCGAGGAGGGTCAGCACAGATACGCAGTATTTT. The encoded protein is CATPRRVSTDTQYF.

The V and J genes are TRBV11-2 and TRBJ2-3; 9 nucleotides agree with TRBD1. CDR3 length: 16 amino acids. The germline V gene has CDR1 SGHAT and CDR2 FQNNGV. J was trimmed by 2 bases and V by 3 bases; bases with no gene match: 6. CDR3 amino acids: CASSLGQGRATDTQYF. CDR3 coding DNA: TGTGCCAGCAGCTTGGGACAGGGAAGGGCCACAGATACGCAGTATTTT.

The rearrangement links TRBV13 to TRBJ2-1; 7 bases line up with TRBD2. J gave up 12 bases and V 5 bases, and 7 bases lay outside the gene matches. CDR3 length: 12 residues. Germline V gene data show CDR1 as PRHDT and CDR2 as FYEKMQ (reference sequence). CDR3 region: CASSPGLEGQFF. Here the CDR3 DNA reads TGTGCCAGCAGCCCAGGACTAGAAGGGCAGTTCTTC.

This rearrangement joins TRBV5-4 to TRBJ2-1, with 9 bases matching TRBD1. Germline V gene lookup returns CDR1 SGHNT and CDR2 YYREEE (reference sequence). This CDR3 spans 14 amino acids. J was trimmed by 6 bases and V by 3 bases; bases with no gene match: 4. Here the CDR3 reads CASSYQTGGNEQFF. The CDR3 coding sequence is TGTGCCAGCAGCTACCAGACAGGGGGCAATGAGCAGTTCTTC. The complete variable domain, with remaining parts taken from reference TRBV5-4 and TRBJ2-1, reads ETGVTQSPTHLIKTRGQQVTLRCSSQSGHNTVSWYQQALGQGPQFIFQYYREEENGRGNFPPRFSGLQFPNYSSELNVNALELDDSALYLCASSYQTGGNEQFFGPGTRLTVL.

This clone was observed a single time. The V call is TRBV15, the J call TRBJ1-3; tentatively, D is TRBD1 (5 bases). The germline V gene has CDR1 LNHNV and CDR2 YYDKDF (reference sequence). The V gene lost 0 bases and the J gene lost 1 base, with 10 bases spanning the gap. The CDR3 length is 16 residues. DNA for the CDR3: TGTGCCACCAGCAGAGAATTTGGGGGGTCTGGAAACACCATATATTTT. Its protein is CATSREFGGSGNTIYF.

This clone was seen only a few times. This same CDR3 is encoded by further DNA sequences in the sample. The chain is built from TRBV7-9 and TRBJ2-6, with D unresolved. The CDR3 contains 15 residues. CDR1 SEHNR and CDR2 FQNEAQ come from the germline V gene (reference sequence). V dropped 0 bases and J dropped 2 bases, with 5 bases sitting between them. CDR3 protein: CASSLASTGANVLTF. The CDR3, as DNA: TGTGCCAGCAGCTTAGCTAGTACTGGGGCCAACGTCCTGACTTTC.

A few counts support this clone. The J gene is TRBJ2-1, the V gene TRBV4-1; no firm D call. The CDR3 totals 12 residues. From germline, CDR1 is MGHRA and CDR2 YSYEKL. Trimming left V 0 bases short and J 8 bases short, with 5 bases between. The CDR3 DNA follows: TGCGCCAGCAGCCAAGAGGCCGATGAGCAGTTCTTC. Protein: CASSQEADEQFF.

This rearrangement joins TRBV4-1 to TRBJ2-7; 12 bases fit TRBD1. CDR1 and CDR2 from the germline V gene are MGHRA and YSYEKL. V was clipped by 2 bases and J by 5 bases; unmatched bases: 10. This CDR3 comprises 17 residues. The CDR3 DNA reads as TGCGCCAGCAGCCAATTCTCGCCGGGACAGGGGGCACACGAGCAGTACTTC. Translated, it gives CASSQFSPGQGAHEQYF.

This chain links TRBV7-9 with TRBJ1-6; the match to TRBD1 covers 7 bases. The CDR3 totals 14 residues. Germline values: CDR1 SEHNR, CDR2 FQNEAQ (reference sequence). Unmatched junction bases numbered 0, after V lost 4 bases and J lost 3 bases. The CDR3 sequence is CASSWDSYNSPLHF. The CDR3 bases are TGTGCCAGCAGCTGGGACAGCTATAATTCACCCCTCCACTTT. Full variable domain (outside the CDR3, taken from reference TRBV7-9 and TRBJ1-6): DTGVSQNPRHKITKRGQNVTFRCDPISEHNRLYWYRQTLGQGPEFLTYFQNEAQLEKSRLLSDRFSAERPKGSFSTLEIQRTEQGDSAMYLCASSWDSYNSPLHFGNGTRLTVT.

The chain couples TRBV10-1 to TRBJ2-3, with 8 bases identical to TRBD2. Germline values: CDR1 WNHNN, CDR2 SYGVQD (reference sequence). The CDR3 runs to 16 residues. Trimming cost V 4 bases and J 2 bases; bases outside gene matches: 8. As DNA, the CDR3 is TGCGCCAGCAGTGGAGCTACTAGCGGAGCCACAGATACGCAGTATTTT. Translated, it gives CASSGATSGATDTQYF.

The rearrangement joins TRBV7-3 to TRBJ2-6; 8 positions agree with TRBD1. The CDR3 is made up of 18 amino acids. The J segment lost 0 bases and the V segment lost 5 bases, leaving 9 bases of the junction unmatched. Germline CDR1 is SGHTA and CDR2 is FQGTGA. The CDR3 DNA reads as TGTGCCAGCAGCCGAGGGACAGGTCTGAGCTCTGGGGCCAACGTCCTGACTTTC. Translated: CASSRGTGLSSGANVLTF.

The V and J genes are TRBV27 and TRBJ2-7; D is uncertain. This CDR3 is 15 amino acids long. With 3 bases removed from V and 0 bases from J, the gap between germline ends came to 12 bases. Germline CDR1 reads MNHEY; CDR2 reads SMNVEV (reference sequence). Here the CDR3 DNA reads TGTGCCAGCAGTTTCTCTCCAGTATTCTCCTACGAGCAGTACTTC. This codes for CASSFSPVFSYEQYF.

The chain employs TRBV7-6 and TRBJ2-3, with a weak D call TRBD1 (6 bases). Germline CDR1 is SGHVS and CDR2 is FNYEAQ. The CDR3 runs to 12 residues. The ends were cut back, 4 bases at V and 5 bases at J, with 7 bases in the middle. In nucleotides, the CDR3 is TGTGCCAGCAGCTCCAGGGGAGATACGCAGTATTTT. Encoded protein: CASSSRGDTQYF.

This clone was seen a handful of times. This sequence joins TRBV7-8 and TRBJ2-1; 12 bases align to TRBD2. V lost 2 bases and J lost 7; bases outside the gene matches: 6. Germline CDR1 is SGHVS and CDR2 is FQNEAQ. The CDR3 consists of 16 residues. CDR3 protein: CASSLITSGRINEQFF. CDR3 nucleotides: TGTGCCAGCAGCTTAATCACTAGCGGGAGGATTAATGAGCAGTTCTTC.

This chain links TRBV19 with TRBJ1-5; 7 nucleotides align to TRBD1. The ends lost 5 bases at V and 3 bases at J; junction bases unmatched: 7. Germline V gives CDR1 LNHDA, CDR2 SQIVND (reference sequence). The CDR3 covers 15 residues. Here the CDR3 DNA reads TGTGCCAGTAGTGTAACGGGACAGTTCAATCAGCCCCAGCATTTT. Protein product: CASSVTGQFNQPQHF.

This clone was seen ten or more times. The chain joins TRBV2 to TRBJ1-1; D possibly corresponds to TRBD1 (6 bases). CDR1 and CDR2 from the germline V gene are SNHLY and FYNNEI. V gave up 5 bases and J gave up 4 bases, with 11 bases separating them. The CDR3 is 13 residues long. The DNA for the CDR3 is TGTGCCAGCAGTAATACAGGGAGCACTGAAGCTTTCTTT. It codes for CASSNTGSTEAFF. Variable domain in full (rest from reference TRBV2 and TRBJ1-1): EPEVTQTPSHQVTQMGQEVILRCVPISNHLYFYWYRQILGQKVEFLVSFYNNEISEKSEIFDDQFSVERPDGSNFTLKIRSTKLEDSAMYFCASSNTGSTEAFFGQGTRLTVV.

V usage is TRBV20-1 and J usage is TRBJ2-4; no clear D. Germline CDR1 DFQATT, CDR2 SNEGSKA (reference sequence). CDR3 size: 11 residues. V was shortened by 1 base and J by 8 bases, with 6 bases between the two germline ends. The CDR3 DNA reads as TGCAGTGCTAGAGTGGCTGACATTCAGTACTTC. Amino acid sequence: CSARVADIQYF.

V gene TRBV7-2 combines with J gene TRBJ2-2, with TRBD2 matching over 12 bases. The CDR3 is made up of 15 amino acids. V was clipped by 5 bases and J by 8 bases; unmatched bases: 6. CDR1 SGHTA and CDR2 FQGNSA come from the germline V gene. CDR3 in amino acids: CASSRRTSGNGELFF. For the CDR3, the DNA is TGTGCCAGCAGCCGCCGGACTAGCGGGAATGGGGAGCTGTTTTTT.

The CDR3 is CASSPTYEQYF. The CDR3 region has the DNA TGTGCCAGCAGTCCTACCTACGAGCAGTACTTC. V is TRBV2 and J is TRBJ2-7; no clear D gene. The CDR3 has 11 amino acids. V lost 5 bases, J lost 2 bases, and 4 bases lay in between. Per the germline V gene, CDR1 is SNHLY and CDR2 is FYNNEI.

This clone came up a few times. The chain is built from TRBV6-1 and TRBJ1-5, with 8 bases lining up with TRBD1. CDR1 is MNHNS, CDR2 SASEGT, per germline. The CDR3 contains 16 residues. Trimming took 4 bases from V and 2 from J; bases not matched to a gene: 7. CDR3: CASSVRPTGGNQPQHF. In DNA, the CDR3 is TGTGCCAGCAGTGTAAGACCGACAGGGGGCAATCAGCCCCAGCATTTT.

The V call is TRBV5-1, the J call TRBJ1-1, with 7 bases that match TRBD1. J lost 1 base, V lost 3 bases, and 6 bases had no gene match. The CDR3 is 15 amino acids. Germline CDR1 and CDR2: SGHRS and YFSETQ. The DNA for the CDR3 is TGCGCCAGCAGCTCCGTTCGACAGGGGAACACTGAAGCTTTCTTT. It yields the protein CASSSVRQGNTEAFF.

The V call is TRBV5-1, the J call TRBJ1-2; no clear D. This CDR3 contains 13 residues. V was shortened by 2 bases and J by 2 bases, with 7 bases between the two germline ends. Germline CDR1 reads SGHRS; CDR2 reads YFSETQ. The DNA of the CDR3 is TGCGCCAGCAGCTTTTCGGGGAACTATGGCTACACCTTC. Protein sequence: CASSFSGNYGYTF.

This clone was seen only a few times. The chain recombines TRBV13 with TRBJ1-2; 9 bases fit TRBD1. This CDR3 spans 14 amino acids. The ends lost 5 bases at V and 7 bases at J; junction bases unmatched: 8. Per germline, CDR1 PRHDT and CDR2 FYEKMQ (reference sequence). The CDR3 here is CASSPGTGKVGYTF. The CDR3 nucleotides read TGTGCCAGCAGCCCAGGGACAGGGAAGGTTGGCTACACCTTC.

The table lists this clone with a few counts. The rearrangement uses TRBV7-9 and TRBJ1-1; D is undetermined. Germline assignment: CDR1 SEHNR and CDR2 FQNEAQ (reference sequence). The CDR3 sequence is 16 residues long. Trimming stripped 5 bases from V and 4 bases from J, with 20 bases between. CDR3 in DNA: TGTGCCAGCAGCCCCATAGTGGGCCTCCTAAGCACTGAAGCTTTCTTT. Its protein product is CASSPIVGLLSTEAFF. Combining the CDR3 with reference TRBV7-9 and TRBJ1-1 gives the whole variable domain DTGVSQNPRHKITKRGQNVTFRCDPISEHNRLYWYRQTLGQGPEFLTYFQNEAQLEKSRLLSDRFSAERPKGSFSTLEIQRTEQGDSAMYLCASSPIVGLLSTEAFFGQGTRLTVV.

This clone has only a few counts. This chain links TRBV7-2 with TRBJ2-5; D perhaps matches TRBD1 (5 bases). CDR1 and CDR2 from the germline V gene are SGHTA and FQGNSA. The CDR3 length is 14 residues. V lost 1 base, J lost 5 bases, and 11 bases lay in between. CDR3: CASSLGQGYETQYF. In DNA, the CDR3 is TGTGCCAGCAGCTTAGGGCAGGGATATGAGACCCAGTACTTC. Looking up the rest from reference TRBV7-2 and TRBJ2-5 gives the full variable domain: GAGVSQSPSNKVTEKGKDVELRCDPISGHTALYWYRQSLGQGLEFLIYFQGNSAPDKSGLPSDRFSAERTGGSVSTLTIQRTQQEDSAVYLCASSLGQGYETQYFGPGTRLLVL.